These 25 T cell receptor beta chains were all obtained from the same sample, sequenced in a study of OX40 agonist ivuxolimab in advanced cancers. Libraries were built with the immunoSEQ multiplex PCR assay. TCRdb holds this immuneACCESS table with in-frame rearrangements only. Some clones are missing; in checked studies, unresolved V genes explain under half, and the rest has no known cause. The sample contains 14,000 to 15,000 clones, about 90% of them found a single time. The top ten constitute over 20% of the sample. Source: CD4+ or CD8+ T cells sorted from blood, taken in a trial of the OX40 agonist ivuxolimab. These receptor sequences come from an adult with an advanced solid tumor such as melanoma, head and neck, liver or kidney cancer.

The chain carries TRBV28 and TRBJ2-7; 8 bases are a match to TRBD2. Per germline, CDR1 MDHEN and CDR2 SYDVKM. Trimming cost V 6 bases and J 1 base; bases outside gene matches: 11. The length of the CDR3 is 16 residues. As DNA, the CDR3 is TGTGCCAGCAGAACCGGGGGGGGCCTGGGATCCTACGAGCAGTACTTC. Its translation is CASRTGGGLGSYEQYF.

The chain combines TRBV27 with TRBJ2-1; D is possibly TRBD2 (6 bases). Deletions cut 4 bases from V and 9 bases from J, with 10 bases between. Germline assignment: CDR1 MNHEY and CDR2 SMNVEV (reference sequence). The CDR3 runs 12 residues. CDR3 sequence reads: CASSWPGSEQFF. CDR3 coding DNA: TGTGCCAGCAGTTGGCCCGGGAGTGAGCAGTTCTTC.

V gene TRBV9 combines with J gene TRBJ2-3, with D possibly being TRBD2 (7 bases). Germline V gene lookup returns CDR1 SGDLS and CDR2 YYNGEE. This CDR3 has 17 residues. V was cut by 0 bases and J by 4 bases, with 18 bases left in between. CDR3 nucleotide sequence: TGTGCCAGCAGCGTAGACGGGACAAGAGGGGGGGCAGATACGCAGTATTTT. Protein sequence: CASSVDGTRGGADTQYF.

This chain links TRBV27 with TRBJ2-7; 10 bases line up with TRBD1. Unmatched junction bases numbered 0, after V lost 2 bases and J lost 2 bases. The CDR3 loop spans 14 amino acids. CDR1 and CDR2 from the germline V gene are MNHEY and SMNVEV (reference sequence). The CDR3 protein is CASSLGQGAYEQYF. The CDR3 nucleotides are TGTGCCAGCAGTTTAGGACAGGGGGCCTACGAGCAGTACTTC.

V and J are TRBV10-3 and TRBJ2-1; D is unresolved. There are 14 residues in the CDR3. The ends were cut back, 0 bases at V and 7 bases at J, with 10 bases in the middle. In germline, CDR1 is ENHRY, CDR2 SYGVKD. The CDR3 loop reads CAISESLSSNEQFF. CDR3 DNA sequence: TGTGCCATCAGTGAGTCGTTATCAAGTAATGAGCAGTTCTTC.

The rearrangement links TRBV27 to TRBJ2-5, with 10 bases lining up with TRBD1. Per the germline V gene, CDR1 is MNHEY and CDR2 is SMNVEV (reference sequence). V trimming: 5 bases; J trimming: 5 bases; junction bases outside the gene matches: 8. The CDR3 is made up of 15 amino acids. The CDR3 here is CASSTGTGVFETQYF. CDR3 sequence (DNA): TGTGCCAGCAGTACCGGGACAGGGGTTTTTGAGACCCAGTACTTC.

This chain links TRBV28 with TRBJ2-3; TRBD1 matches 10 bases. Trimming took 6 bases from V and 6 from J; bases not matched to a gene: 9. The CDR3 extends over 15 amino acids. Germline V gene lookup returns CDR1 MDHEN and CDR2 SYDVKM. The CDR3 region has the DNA TGTGCCAGCAGATCCCGGGACAGGGGATCGGATACGCAGTATTTT. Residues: CASRSRDRGSDTQYF.

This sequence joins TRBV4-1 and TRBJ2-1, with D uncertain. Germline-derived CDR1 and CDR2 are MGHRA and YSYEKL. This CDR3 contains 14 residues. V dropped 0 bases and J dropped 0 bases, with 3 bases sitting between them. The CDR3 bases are TGCGCCAGCAGCCAAGAAGGCTCCTACAATGAGCAGTTCTTC. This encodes CASSQEGSYNEQFF.

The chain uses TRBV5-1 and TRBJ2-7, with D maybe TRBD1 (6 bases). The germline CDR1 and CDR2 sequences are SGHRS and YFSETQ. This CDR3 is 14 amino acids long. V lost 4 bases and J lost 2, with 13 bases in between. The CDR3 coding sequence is TGCGCCAGCAGCATAACGGACAGTCCCTACGAGCAGTACTTC. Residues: CASSITDSPYEQYF.

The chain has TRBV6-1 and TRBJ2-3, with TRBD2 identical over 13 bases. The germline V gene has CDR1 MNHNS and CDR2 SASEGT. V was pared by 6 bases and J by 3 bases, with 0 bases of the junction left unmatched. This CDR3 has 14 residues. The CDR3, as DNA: TGTGCCAGCAGGACTAGCGGGAGGACAGATACGCAGTATTTT. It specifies CASRTSGRTDTQYF.

CDR3 amino acids: CASSSTGTNEKLFF. DNA of the CDR3: TGTGCCAGCAGCAGTACAGGAACTAATGAAAAACTGTTTTTT. This rearrangement joins TRBV7-9 to TRBJ1-4; possible D gene TRBD1, 5 bases. The V gene lost 5 bases and the J gene lost 1 base, with 8 bases spanning the gap. The CDR3 extends over 14 amino acids. From germline, CDR1 is SEHNR and CDR2 FQNEAQ (reference sequence). The full variable domain, rest sourced from reference TRBV7-9 and TRBJ1-4, is DTGVSQNPRHKITKRGQNVTFRCDPISEHNRLYWYRQTLGQGPEFLTYFQNEAQLEKSRLLSDRFSAERPKGSFSTLEIQRTEQGDSAMYLCASSSTGTNEKLFFGSGTQLSVL.

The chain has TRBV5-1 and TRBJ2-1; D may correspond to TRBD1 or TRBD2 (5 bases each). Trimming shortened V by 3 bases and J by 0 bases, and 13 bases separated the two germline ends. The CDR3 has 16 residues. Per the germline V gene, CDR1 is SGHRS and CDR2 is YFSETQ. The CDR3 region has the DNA TGCGCCAGCAGCTGGGCCTGGGGGAGCTCCTACAATGAGCAGTTCTTC. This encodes CASSWAWGSSYNEQFF.

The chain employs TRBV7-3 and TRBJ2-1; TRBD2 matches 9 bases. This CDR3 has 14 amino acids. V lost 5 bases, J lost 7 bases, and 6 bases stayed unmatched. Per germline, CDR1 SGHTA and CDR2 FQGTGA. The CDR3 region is CASSAGGPGNEQFF. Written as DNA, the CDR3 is TGTGCCAGCAGCGCGGGAGGGCCGGGTAATGAGCAGTTCTTC.

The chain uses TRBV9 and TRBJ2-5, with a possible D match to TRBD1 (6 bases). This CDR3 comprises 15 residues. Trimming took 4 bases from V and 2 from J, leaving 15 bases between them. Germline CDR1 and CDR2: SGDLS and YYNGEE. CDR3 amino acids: CASSHRVVGQETQYF. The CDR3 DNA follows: TGTGCCAGCAGCCACAGGGTGGTCGGGCAAGAGACCCAGTACTTC.

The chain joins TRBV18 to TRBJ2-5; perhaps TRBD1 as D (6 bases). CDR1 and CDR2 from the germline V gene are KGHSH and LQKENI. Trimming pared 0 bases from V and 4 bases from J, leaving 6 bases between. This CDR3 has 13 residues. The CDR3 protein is CASSPPTGETQYF. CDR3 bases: TGTGCCAGCTCACCACCGACAGGAGAGACCCAGTACTTC.

The CDR3 protein is CASSPTLGTEAFF. As DNA, the CDR3 is TGCGCCAGCAGTCCCACCTTGGGCACTGAAGCTTTCTTT. The chain links TRBV10-1 to TRBJ1-1; D not certain. Germline V gene data show CDR1 as WNHNN and CDR2 as SYGVQD (reference sequence). This CDR3 has 13 residues. Between the trimmed V and J ends, which lost 5 bases and 4 bases, there was a span of 11 bases.

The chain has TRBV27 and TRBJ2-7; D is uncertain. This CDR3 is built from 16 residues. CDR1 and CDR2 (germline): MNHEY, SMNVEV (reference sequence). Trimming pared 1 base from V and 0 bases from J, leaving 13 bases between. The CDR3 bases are TGTGCCAGCAGTTTATTTTCTGCGGACCACTCCTACGAGCAGTACTTC. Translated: CASSLFSADHSYEQYF.

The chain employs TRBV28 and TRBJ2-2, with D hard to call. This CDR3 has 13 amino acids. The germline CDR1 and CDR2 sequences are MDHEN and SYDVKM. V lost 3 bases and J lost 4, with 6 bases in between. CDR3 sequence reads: CASSLHLTGELFF. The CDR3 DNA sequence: TGTGCCAGCAGTTTGCACCTCACCGGGGAGCTGTTTTTT.

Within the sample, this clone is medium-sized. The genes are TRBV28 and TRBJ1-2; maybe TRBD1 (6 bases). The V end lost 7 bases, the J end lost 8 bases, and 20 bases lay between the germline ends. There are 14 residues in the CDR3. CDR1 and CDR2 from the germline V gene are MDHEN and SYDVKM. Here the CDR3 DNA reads TGTGCCAGCACCGTCCCGGGGGGCGCGTTGGGCTACACCTTC. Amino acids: CASTVPGGALGYTF.

The DNA for the CDR3 is TGTGCCAGTAGTATCCTCGCGGCAAACACCGGGGAGCTGTTTTTT. Residues: CASSILAANTGELFF. The chain couples TRBV19 to TRBJ2-2; unclear D gene. Deletions cut 3 bases from V and 2 bases from J, with 10 bases between. This CDR3 comprises 15 residues. CDR1 and CDR2 (germline): LNHDA, SQIVND (reference sequence).

DNA of the CDR3: TGTGCCAGCAGCTTGAGCCGATTGGGGGAGACCCAGTACTTC. It translates to CASSLSRLGETQYF. The rearrangement joins TRBV13 to TRBJ2-5; D gene ambiguous. Per the germline V gene, CDR1 is PRHDT and CDR2 is FYEKMQ (reference sequence). The germline V and J ends were trimmed by 3 bases and 5 bases, with 13 bases remaining between them. CDR3 size: 14 residues.

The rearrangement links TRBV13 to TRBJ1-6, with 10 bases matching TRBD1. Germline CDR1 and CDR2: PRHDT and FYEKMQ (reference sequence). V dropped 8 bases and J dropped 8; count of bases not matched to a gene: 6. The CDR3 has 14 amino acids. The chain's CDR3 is CASQTGGVDSPLHF. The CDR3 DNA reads TGTGCCAGCCAGACAGGGGGCGTGGATTCACCCCTCCACTTT.

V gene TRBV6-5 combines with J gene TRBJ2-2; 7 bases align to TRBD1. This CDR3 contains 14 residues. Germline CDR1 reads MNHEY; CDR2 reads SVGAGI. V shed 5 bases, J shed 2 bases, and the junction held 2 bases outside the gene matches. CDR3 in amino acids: CASSRDSNTGELFF. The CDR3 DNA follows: TGTGCCAGCAGTCGGGACAGTAACACCGGGGAGCTGTTTTTT.

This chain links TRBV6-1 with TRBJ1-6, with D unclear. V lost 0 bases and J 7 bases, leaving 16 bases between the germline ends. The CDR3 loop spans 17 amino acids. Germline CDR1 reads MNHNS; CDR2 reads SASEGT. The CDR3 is CASSEAPTARPNSPLHF. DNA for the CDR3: TGTGCCAGCAGTGAAGCGCCCACAGCTAGACCAAATTCACCCCTCCACTTT.

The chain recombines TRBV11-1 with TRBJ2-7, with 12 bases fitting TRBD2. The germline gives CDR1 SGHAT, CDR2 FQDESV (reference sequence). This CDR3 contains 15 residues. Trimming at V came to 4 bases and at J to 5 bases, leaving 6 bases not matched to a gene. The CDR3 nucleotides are TGTGCCAGCAGCTCACTAGCGGGAGGAGACGACGAGCAGTACTTC. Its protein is CASSSLAGGDDEQYF.